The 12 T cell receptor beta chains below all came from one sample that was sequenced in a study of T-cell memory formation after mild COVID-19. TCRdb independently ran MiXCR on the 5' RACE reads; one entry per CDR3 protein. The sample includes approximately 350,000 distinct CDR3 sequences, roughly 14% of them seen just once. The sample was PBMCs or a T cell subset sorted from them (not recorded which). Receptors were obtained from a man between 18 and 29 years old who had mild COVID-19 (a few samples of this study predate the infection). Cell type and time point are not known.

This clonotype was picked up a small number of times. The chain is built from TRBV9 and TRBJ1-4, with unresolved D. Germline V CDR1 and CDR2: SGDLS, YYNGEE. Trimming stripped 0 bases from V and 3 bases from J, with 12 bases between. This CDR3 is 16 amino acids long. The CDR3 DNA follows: TGTGCCAGCAGCGTAGAGCCCACCGAAGCTAATGAAAAACTGTTTTTT. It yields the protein CASSVEPTEANEKLFF. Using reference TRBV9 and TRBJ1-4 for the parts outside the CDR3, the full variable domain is DSGVTQTPKHLITATGQRVTLRCSPRSGDLSVYWYQQSLDQGLQFLIQYYNGEERAKGNILERFSAQQFPDLHSELNLSSLELGDSALYFCASSVEPTEANEKLFFGSGTQLSVL.

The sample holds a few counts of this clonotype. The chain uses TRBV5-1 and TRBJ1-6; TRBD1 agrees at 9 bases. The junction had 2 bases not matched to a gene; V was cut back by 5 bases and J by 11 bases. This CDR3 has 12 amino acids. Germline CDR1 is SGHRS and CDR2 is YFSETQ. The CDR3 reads CASRDRGTPLHF. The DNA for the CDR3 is TGCGCCAGCAGGGACAGGGGTACACCCCTCCACTTT.

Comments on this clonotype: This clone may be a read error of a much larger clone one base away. The CDR3 region has the DNA TGTGCCAGCAGCTTAGCCGATACCCACACCGGGGAGCTGTTTTTT. This codes for CASSLADTHTGELFF. V gene TRBV7-8 combines with J gene TRBJ2-2; D unclear. Germline-derived CDR1 and CDR2 are SGHVS and FQNEAQ. Trimming stripped 0 bases from V and 3 bases from J, with 8 bases between. This CDR3 contains 15 residues.

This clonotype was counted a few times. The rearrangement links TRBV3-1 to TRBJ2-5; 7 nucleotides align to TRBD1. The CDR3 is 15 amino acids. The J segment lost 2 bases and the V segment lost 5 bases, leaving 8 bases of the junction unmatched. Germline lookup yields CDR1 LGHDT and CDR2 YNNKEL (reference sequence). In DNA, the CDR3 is TGTGCCAGCAGCGATAGACAGGGAGTACAAGAGACCCAGTACTTC. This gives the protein CASSDRQGVQETQYF.

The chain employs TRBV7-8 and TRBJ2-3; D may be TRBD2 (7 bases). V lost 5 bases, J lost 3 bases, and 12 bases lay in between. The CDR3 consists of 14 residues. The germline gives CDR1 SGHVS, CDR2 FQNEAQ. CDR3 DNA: TGTGCCAGCAGCCCGGGAGGACAGACAGATACGCAGTATTTT. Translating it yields CASSPGGQTDTQYF.

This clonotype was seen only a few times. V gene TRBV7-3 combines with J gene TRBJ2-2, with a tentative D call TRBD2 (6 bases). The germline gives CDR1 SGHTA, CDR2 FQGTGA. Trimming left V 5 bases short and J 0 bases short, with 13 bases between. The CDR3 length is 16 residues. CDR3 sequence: CASSPNSGSNTGELFF. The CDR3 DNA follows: TGTGCCAGCAGCCCAAATAGCGGTTCGAACACCGGGGAGCTGTTTTTT.

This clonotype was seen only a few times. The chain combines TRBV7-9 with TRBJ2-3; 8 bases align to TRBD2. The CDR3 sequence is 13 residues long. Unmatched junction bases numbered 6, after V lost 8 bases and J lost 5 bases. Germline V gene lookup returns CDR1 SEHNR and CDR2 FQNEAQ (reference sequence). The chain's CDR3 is CASEAGGEDTQYF. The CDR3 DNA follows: TGTGCCAGCGAGGCGGGGGGTGAAGATACGCAGTATTTT.

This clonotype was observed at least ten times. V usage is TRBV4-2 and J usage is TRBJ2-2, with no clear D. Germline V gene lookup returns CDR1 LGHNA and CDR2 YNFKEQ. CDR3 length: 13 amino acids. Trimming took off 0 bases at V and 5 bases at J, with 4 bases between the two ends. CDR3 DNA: TGTGCCAGCAGCCAAGATAGGACCGGGGAGCTGTTTTTT. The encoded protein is CASSQDRTGELFF.

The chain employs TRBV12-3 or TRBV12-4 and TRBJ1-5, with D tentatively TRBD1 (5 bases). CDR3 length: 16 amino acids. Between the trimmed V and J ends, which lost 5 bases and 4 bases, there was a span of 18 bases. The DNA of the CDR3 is TGTGCCAGCAGTCCCGGGGGAGGGGTGAGAAATCAGCCCCAGCATTTT. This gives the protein CASSPGGGVRNQPQHF.

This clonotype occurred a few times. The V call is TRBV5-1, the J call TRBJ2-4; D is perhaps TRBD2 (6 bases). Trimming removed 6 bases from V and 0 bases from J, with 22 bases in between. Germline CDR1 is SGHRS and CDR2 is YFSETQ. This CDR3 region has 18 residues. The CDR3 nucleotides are TGCGCCAGCACCCCCCGGGGACTGAAACCTCTAGCCAAAAACATTCAGTACTTC. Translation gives CASTPRGLKPLAKNIQYF. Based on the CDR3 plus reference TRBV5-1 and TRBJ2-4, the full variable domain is KAGVTQTPRYLIKTRGQQVTLSCSPISGHRSVSWYQQTPGQGLQFLFEYFSETQRNKGNFPGRFSGRQFSNSRSEMNVSTLELGDSALYLCASTPRGLKPLAKNIQYFGAGTRLSVL.

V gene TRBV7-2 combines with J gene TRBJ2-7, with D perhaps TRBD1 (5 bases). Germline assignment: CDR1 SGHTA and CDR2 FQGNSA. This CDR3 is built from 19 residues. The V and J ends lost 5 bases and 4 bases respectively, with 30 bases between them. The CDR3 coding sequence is TGTGCCAGCAGCCTCCTTTATGGTTCGGCCGGACATGGAGATTACGAGCAGTACGTC. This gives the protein CASSLLYGSAGHGDYEQYV.

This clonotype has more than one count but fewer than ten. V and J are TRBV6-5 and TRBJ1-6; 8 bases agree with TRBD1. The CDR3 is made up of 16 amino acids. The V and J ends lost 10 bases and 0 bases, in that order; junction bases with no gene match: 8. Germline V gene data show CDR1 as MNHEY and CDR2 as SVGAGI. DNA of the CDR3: TGTGCCACTCGGACAGGGAGCCTCTCCTATAATTCACCCCTCCACTTT. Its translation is CATRTGSLSYNSPLHF.